This T cell receptor beta chain was recovered during a study of cytomegalovirus exposure and HLA in healthy donors. Donors were nominally healthy when sampled, though unrecorded immune exposures were likely. This clone was counted only a few times. Its specificity is not known. Vbeta (60) and Jbeta (13) primers were used in the PCR. Per the authors' pipeline: It was a later analysis that counted about 80 million unique TCR beta chains, of which some 10 million were shared. Data came from immunoSEQ multiplex PCR; TCRdb stores just in-frame clones and leaves some out. D and trimming come from the DNA, and the V and J calls and clone size come from that table. The table lists 75,000 to 100,000 clones, about 70% of them singletons. Germline CDR1 reads SGHNT; CDR2 reads YYREEE (reference sequence). CDR3 size: 13 residues. The V segment lost 4 bases and the J segment 7 bases; nucleotides outside the gene matches: 4.

Notes on the study in general: In an earlier analysis, about 87% or about 30%: the productive usage of most TCR beta V segments.

Sequencing used PBMCs. The sequence was collected from a female donor in good health and CMV-seronegative. This chain connects TRBV5-4 to TRBJ1-2; 10 bases line up with TRBD1. The CDR3 sequence is CASSGDRGRGYTF. The CDR3 region has the DNA TGTGCCAGCAGCGGGGACAGGGGTCGTGGCTACACCTTC.